Shown below are 5 T cell receptor beta chains from a single sample sequenced in a study of shared clonotypes between healthy human individuals. Assay: immunoSEQ multiplex PCR; the TCRdb copy retains only in-frame clones and omits some. The sample yields approximately 2.5 million clones, approximately 90% seen once. The specimen was naive CD4+ T cells sorted from blood. Subset noted: CD45RA+ positively selected. The receptors come from a man between 18 and 35 years old in good health.

The DNA for the CDR3 is TGTGCCAGTACGGGACAGGCTTTGGGTGAAAAACTGTTTTTT. Protein: CASTGQALGEKLFF. The chain recombines TRBV19 with TRBJ1-4, with TRBD1 identical over 8 bases. Unmatched junction bases numbered 8, after V lost 7 bases and J lost 7 bases. CDR1 is LNHDA, CDR2 SQIVND, per germline (reference sequence). The CDR3 loop spans 14 amino acids.

The chain links TRBV4-1 to TRBJ2-3; 7 nucleotides match TRBD2. Germline CDR1 reads MGHRA; CDR2 reads YSYEKL. The trim removed 5 bases at V and 4 bases at J, leaving 0 bases unmatched. This CDR3 region has 12 residues. The CDR3 loop is CASSGGADTQYF. The DNA of the CDR3 is TGCGCCAGCAGCGGGGGGGCAGATACGCAGTATTTT.

Only a few counts were recorded for this clone. This sequence joins TRBV7-9 and TRBJ1-2; D unresolved. The V gene lost 7 bases and the J gene lost 1 base, with 7 bases spanning the gap. The CDR3 sequence is 12 residues long. The germline gives CDR1 SEHNR, CDR2 FQNEAQ (reference sequence). The CDR3 DNA sequence: TGTGCCAGCACCTCAGATAACTATGGCTACACCTTC. Residues: CASTSDNYGYTF.

Here the CDR3 reads CAWVAGLAGYEQYF. CDR3 nucleotides: TGTGCCTGGGTTGCGGGACTAGCGGGCTACGAGCAGTACTTC. The chain is built from TRBV30 and TRBJ2-7, with 12 bases that match TRBD2. This CDR3 spans 14 amino acids. Looked up from germline, CDR1 is GTSNPN and CDR2 is SVGIG (reference sequence). After removal of 5 bases from V and 3 bases from J, the junction contained 5 bases not matched to a gene.

Notes on this clone: At one boundary the junction diverges from the germline segment, which might be a read error. This chain links TRBV11-2 with TRBJ1-1, with a weak D call TRBD1 (5 bases). The CDR3 has 14 residues. Germline-derived CDR1 and CDR2 are SGHAT and FQNNGV. The CDR3 DNA sequence: TGTGCCAGCAGCGTAGAGACAGTGAACACTGAAGCTTTCTTT. Translation gives CASSVETVNTEAFF. The full variable domain, with the rest looked up from reference TRBV11-2 and TRBJ1-1, is EAGVAQSPRYKIIEKRQSVAFWCNPISGHATLYWYQQILGQGPKLLIQFQNNGVVDDSQLPKDRFSAERLKGVDSTLKIQPAKLEDSAVYLCASSVETVNTEAFFGQGTRLTVV.